A single sample gave rise to the 27 T cell receptor beta chains below, sequenced in a study of siplizumab effects on memory and regulatory T cells. Profiled with immunoSEQ multiplex PCR; TCRdb holds only in-frame clones, not every one. This sample has tens of thousands of clones, with 80% to 95% found just once. The sequenced material came from CD8+ T cells sorted from blood. Receptors were obtained from a human donor in good health.

The rearrangement links TRBV10-2 to TRBJ2-5; 7 bases are a match to TRBD2. Germline CDR1 and CDR2: WSHSY and SAAADI. V shed 6 bases, J shed 4 bases, and the junction held 8 bases outside the gene matches. This CDR3 region has 14 residues. The CDR3 coding sequence is TGCGCCAGCAGGAACCCGCGGGAGTTAGAGACCCAGTACTTC. Translating gives CASRNPRELETQYF.

J is TRBJ2-3 and V is TRBV19, with D possibly matching TRBD1 (6 bases). The V gene lost 7 bases and the J gene lost 6 bases, with 23 bases spanning the gap. CDR3 size: 16 residues. In germline, CDR1 is LNHDA, CDR2 SQIVND (reference sequence). The CDR3 region is CASISGRGLTGDTQYF. In DNA form, the CDR3 reads TGTGCCAGTATCTCAGGAAGGGGATTAACAGGGGATACGCAGTATTTT.

To note about this clone: This sample includes further DNA sequences coding for the same CDR3. The chain carries TRBV18 and TRBJ2-7; TRBD2 aligns across 9 bases. CDR1 and CDR2 from the germline V gene are KGHSH and LQKENI. Losses at the gene ends were 3 bases for V and 1 base for J; bases not matched to a gene: 4. The CDR3 has 15 amino acids. CDR3 in DNA: TGTGCCAGCTCACCCTCAGCGGGAGGTTCCTACGAGCAGTACTTC. Translation gives CASSPSAGGSYEQYF.

V and J are TRBV6-6 and TRBJ1-1; TRBD1 is a possible D gene (5 bases). The V and J ends lost 2 bases and 4 bases respectively, with 17 bases between them. The CDR3 sequence is 16 residues long. From germline, CDR1 is MNHNY and CDR2 SVGAGI (reference sequence). This CDR3 reads CASSYPPPGEGTEAFF. DNA of the CDR3: TGTGCCAGCAGTTACCCCCCACCGGGGGAGGGCACTGAAGCTTTCTTT.

V gene TRBV2 combines with J gene TRBJ2-5; 14 positions match TRBD2. This CDR3 comprises 15 residues. Looked up from germline, CDR1 is SNHLY and CDR2 is FYNNEI. V was clipped by 6 bases and J by 5 bases; unmatched bases: 5. The CDR3 sequence is CASSAGTSGSETQYF. The CDR3, as DNA: TGTGCCAGCAGCGCCGGGACTAGCGGGAGCGAGACCCAGTACTTC.

The J gene is TRBJ2-7, the V gene TRBV10-2; D is perhaps TRBD1 or TRBD2 (5 bases each). V gave up 6 bases and J gave up 2 bases, with 14 bases separating them. CDR3 length: 14 residues. Germline V gene data show CDR1 as WSHSY and CDR2 as SAAADI. This chain's CDR3 is CASRPGRWTYEQYF. The CDR3 coding sequence is TGCGCCAGCAGACCGGGACGGTGGACCTACGAGCAGTACTTC.

The genes are TRBV6-1 and TRBJ2-1; D not resolved. This CDR3 is built from 14 residues. Trimming stripped 1 base from V and 4 bases from J, with 8 bases between. Germline V lookup: CDR1 MNHNS, CDR2 SASEGT. The CDR3: CASSEDVDYNEQFF. The CDR3 nucleotides are TGTGCCAGCAGTGAAGACGTGGATTACAATGAGCAGTTCTTC.

The genes are TRBV27 and TRBJ2-2; 14 bases line up with TRBD2. Germline V lookup: CDR1 MNHEY, CDR2 SMNVEV (reference sequence). The CDR3 runs to 16 residues. V dropped 5 bases and J dropped 6; count of bases not matched to a gene: 5. Written as DNA, the CDR3 is TGTGCCAGCAGTGCGGGGACTAGCGGGAGTGCCGGGGAGCTGTTTTTT. Amino acids: CASSAGTSGSAGELFF.

This clone has just a few counts. The chain carries TRBV6-5 and TRBJ2-2, with D possibly called TRBD1 or TRBD2 (5 bases each). Germline V gene sequence: CDR1 MNHEY, CDR2 SVGAGI. The CDR3 covers 14 residues. Trimming removed 0 bases at V and 8 bases at J, with 10 bases between. This CDR3 is CASSYSGESGELFF. CDR3 bases: TGTGCCAGCAGTTACTCGGGGGAGTCGGGGGAGCTGTTTTTT.

The chain carries TRBV10-3 and TRBJ2-3, with D perhaps assigned TRBD1 or TRBD2 (6 bases each). V lost 0 bases, J lost 4 bases, and 14 bases lay in between. The CDR3 loop spans 16 amino acids. Germline V lookup: CDR1 ENHRY, CDR2 SYGVKD. CDR3 sequence: CAISESPRGGPDTQYF. The CDR3 DNA sequence: TGTGCCATCAGTGAGTCACCCAGGGGAGGCCCAGATACGCAGTATTTT.

The CDR3 DNA follows: TGTGCCAGCAGCTTAGTAGGGGAAGGTGGGCAGTACTTC. As protein: CASSLVGEGGQYF. The V call is TRBV7-8, the J call TRBJ2-7; TRBD1 is a possible D gene (5 bases). The V end was cut by 1 base, the J end by 9 bases, with 13 bases between. Germline V CDR1 and CDR2: SGHVS, FQNEAQ. This CDR3 is 13 amino acids long.

This clone was recorded only once. The chain has TRBV27 and TRBJ1-2; D may be TRBD1 (5 bases). Germline V CDR1 and CDR2: MNHEY, SMNVEV (reference sequence). V lost 5 bases and J 2 bases, leaving 12 bases between the germline ends. This CDR3 has 14 amino acids. CDR3: CASSPRGANYGYTF. The CDR3 nucleotides read TGTGCCAGCAGTCCCCGCGGGGCGAACTATGGCTACACCTTC.

V usage is TRBV13 and J usage is TRBJ2-1; 7 bases are shared with TRBD1. J lost 7 bases, V lost 3 bases, and 9 bases had no gene match. Per the germline V gene, CDR1 is PRHDT and CDR2 is FYEKMQ (reference sequence). This CDR3 spans 15 amino acids. CDR3 residues: CASSFTDRARNEQFF. In DNA form, the CDR3 reads TGTGCCAGCAGCTTCACAGACAGGGCGAGGAATGAGCAGTTCTTC.

J is TRBJ2-6 and V is TRBV27; 7 bases fit TRBD1. Germline V lookup: CDR1 MNHEY, CDR2 SMNVEV (reference sequence). Trimming at V came to 4 bases and at J to 4 bases, leaving 10 bases not matched to a gene. The CDR3 sequence is 17 residues long. In DNA form, the CDR3 reads TGTGCCAGCAGTTCCCCGGACAGGCCGCCAGGGGCCAACGTCCTGACTTTC. Translated, it gives CASSSPDRPPGANVLTF.

This chain links TRBV27 with TRBJ2-7; 8 nucleotides align to TRBD2. Germline assignment: CDR1 MNHEY and CDR2 SMNVEV (reference sequence). Germline trimming cut 4 bases from V and 4 bases from J; bases unmatched to any gene: 6. This CDR3 is built from 14 residues. This chain's CDR3 is CASSSVAGLYEQYF. The CDR3, as DNA: TGTGCCAGCAGTTCGGTAGCGGGATTATACGAGCAGTACTTC.

CDR3 sequence (DNA): TGTGCCAGCACCAAAGACAGGGGGGGAGTGAGGACTGAAGCTTTCTTT. It codes for CASTKDRGGVRTEAFF. This chain connects TRBV6-4 to TRBJ1-1; 9 bases agree with TRBD1. Trimming at V came to 7 bases and at J to 5 bases, leaving 14 bases not matched to a gene. The CDR3 is 16 amino acids. Germline-derived CDR1 and CDR2 are MRHNA and SNTAGT.

The chain links TRBV14 to TRBJ2-7, with D possibly being TRBD2 (6 bases). The CDR3 spans 14 residues. Trimming removed 4 bases at V and 6 bases at J, with 16 bases between. Per the germline V gene, CDR1 is SGHDN and CDR2 is FVKESK. Here the CDR3 reads CASSPQGRSGEQYF. CDR3 DNA sequence: TGTGCCAGCAGCCCTCAGGGTCGTAGCGGCGAGCAGTACTTC.

The chain combines TRBV7-9 with TRBJ2-1, with 8 bases matching TRBD2. CDR1 and CDR2 (germline): SEHNR, FQNEAQ (reference sequence). Trimming at V came to 3 bases and at J to 5 bases, leaving 6 bases not matched to a gene. The CDR3 loop spans 15 amino acids. The CDR3, as DNA: TGTGCCAGCAGCTTTATAGCGGGACTCCACAATGAGCAGTTCTTC. Translation gives CASSFIAGLHNEQFF.

The chain combines TRBV5-6 with TRBJ2-7; D is unresolved. The germline gives CDR1 SGHDT, CDR2 YYEEEE. The CDR3 is 12 amino acids. Between the trimmed V and J ends, which lost 0 bases and 3 bases, there was a span of 4 bases. DNA of the CDR3: TGTGCCAGCAGCTTGGCTCTCTACGAGCAGTACTTC. It specifies CASSLALYEQYF.

The chain is built from TRBV4-2 and TRBJ1-1; no clear D gene. Germline V gives CDR1 LGHNA, CDR2 YNFKEQ. Trimming cost V 2 bases and J 1 base, with 17 bases left between them. This CDR3 has 17 amino acids. CDR3 sequence reads: CASSQYESNPGNTEAFF. CDR3 bases: TGTGCCAGCAGCCAATACGAATCTAACCCCGGGAACACTGAAGCTTTCTTT.

The rearrangement joins TRBV7-3 to TRBJ2-3, with 7 bases lining up with TRBD2. Germline CDR1 reads SGHTA; CDR2 reads FQGTGA. The CDR3 has 14 residues. Losses at the gene ends were 4 bases for V and 4 bases for J; bases not matched to a gene: 5. CDR3 bases: TGTGCCAGCAGCTGGGGGGGAGGCCCAGATACGCAGTATTTT. Encoded protein: CASSWGGGPDTQYF.

The rearrangement joins TRBV29-1 to TRBJ2-7; 8 bases map to TRBD1. Germline V lookup: CDR1 SQVTM, CDR2 ANQGSEA. The CDR3 is 14 residues long. The ends lost 0 bases at V and 4 bases at J; junction bases unmatched: 5. CDR3 bases: TGCAGCGTTGAAGATCTTGACAGGGGATACGAGCAGTACTTC. It translates to CSVEDLDRGYEQYF.

The CDR3 loop is CASSESSAGTGRTGELFF. For the CDR3, the DNA is TGTGCCAGCAGTGAATCCTCAGCAGGGACAGGGAGAACCGGGGAGCTGTTTTTT. This chain uses TRBV25-1 with TRBJ2-2; 9 nucleotides match TRBD1. This CDR3 region has 18 residues. Unmatched junction bases numbered 11, after V lost 1 base and J lost 5 bases. Germline lookup yields CDR1 MGHDK and CDR2 SYGVNS.

CDR3 region: CASSNAGSMNTEAFF. Written as DNA, the CDR3 is TGTGCCAGCAGCAACGCGGGTTCTATGAACACTGAAGCTTTCTTT. The rearrangement uses TRBV21-1 and TRBJ1-1. TRBV21-1 is termed a pseudogene. The CDR3 is made up of 15 amino acids.

The chain employs TRBV29-1 and TRBJ2-7, with TRBD1 matching 7 bases. This CDR3 has 14 residues. V shed 1 base and J 0 bases; nucleotides not matched to a gene: 3. From germline, CDR1 is SQVTM and CDR2 ANQGSEA. CDR3 DNA sequence: TGCAGCGTTGAAGCCCGGGACAGCTCCTACGAGCAGTACTTC. Translating gives CSVEARDSSYEQYF.

The chain has TRBV5-4 and TRBJ1-1; D unclear. This CDR3 is 14 amino acids long. The germline V and J ends were trimmed by 0 bases and 3 bases, with 9 bases remaining between them. CDR1 and CDR2 (germline): SGHNT, YYREEE (reference sequence). The CDR3 is CASSLGGLYTEAFF. The CDR3 DNA reads TGTGCCAGCAGCTTGGGCGGTCTCTACACTGAAGCTTTCTTT.

The chain employs TRBV6-1 and TRBJ2-5; a weak D match, TRBD2 (5 bases). V was trimmed by 7 bases and J by 4 bases, leaving 19 bases between them. This CDR3 spans 15 amino acids. The germline V gene encodes CDR1 MNHNS and CDR2 SASEGT. CDR3 amino acids: CASTPLGGRGETQYF. CDR3 in DNA: TGTGCCAGCACCCCCCTAGGCGGCCGGGGAGAGACCCAGTACTTC.